A single sample gave rise to the 30 T cell receptor beta chains below, sequenced in a study of CD8+CD57+ T cells in acquired aplastic anemia. Genomic DNA was employed as the template in profiling TCR beta VDJ and CDR3. MiXCR, applied by TCRdb to the reads, yields one record per CDR3 protein. The table shows under 250,000 distinct CDR3 sequences, with 65% occurring only once. Flow cytometry had shown expanded CD8+CD57+ cells in the patients chosen for sequencing. Sequenced input: sorted CD4+, CD8+, or CD8+CD57+ T cells (not recorded which) from PBMCs. The receptors shown here come from a human donor with aplastic anemia.

This rearrangement joins TRBV9 to TRBJ2-5; unclear D gene. The CDR3 extends over 16 amino acids. Germline V lookup: CDR1 SGDLS, CDR2 YYNGEE. The ends were cut back, 3 bases at V and 0 bases at J, with 15 bases in the middle. The DNA of the CDR3 is TGTGCCAGCAGCGAGGGCCAGGCACTGTACCAAGAGACCCAGTACTTC. Translation gives CASSEGQALYQETQYF.

The V gene is TRBV15, the J gene TRBJ2-3; 7 bases are a match to TRBD2. Germline assignment: CDR1 LNHNV and CDR2 YYDKDF (reference sequence). There are 16 residues in the CDR3. V shed 3 bases, J shed 2 bases, and the junction held 8 bases outside the gene matches. CDR3 in DNA: TGTGCCACCAGCAGTTCTAGCGGAGTCCCCACAGATACGCAGTATTTT. Translated, it gives CATSSSSGVPTDTQYF.

The chain links TRBV4-1 to TRBJ1-5, with 7 bases fitting TRBD1. This CDR3 is built from 15 residues. Trimming removed 1 base from V and 4 bases from J; junction bases left unmatched: 4. Germline V gene data show CDR1 as MGHRA and CDR2 as YSYEKL. CDR3 loop: CASSQATGVNQPQHF. DNA for the CDR3: TGCGCCAGCAGCCAAGCTACAGGGGTTAATCAGCCCCAGCATTTT.

This clonotype was seen only a few times. The genes are TRBV24-1 and TRBJ2-7, with TRBD1 identical over 7 bases. Unmatched junction bases numbered 2, after V lost 5 bases and J lost 2 bases. Per the germline V gene, CDR1 is KGHDR and CDR2 is SFDVKD. This CDR3 region has 13 residues. CDR3: CATSVGQTYEQYF. CDR3 sequence (DNA): TGTGCCACCAGTGTGGGACAGACCTACGAGCAGTACTTC.

J is TRBJ2-2 and V is TRBV3-1; 8 bases match TRBD2. The CDR3 has 16 amino acids. Looked up from germline, CDR1 is LGHDT and CDR2 is YNNKEL (reference sequence). V was clipped by 3 bases and J by 5 bases; unmatched bases: 8. The CDR3 loop is CASSQRSGDGTGELFF. CDR3 DNA sequence: TGTGCCAGCAGCCAGCGTAGCGGGGATGGTACCGGGGAGCTGTTTTTT. Supplemented by reference TRBV3-1 and TRBJ2-2, the full variable domain reads DTAVSQTPKYLVTQMGNDKSIKCEQNLGHDTMYWYKQDSKKFLKIMFSYNNKELIINETVPNRFSPKSPDKAHLNLHINSLELGDSAVYFCASSQRSGDGTGELFFGEGSRLTVL.

The sample holds a few counts of this clonotype. At one end the junction does not follow the germline gene, possibly because of a read error. The chain links TRBV4-1 to TRBJ2-6, with unresolved D. Germline V lookup: CDR1 MGHRA, CDR2 YSYEKL. This CDR3 comprises 12 residues. The CDR3: CASSQGDNVLTF. CDR3 coding DNA: TGCGCCAGCAGCCAAGGGGACAACGTCCTGACTTTC.

The V and J genes are TRBV2 and TRBJ2-5, with 15 bases that match TRBD2. CDR3 size: 16 residues. After removal of 2 bases from V and 5 bases from J, the junction contained 3 bases not matched to a gene. Per germline, CDR1 SNHLY and CDR2 FYNNEI. CDR3 amino acids: CASSERTSGRAETQYF. The CDR3 DNA reads TGTGCCAGCAGTGAAAGGACTAGCGGGAGGGCGGAGACCCAGTACTTC.

The rearrangement joins TRBV6-5 to TRBJ2-5; 10 positions agree with TRBD1. Germline CDR1 and CDR2: MNHEY and SVGAGI. J was trimmed by 7 bases and V by 6 bases; bases with no gene match: 11. This CDR3 has 15 amino acids. CDR3: CASSPGTGALMTQYF. The CDR3 DNA sequence: TGTGCCAGCAGCCCCGGGACAGGGGCCCTCATGACCCAGTACTTC.

The V and J genes are TRBV29-1 and TRBJ2-1, with 14 bases aligning to TRBD2. With 6 bases clipped from V and 10 bases from J, the junction kept 11 bases outside the gene matches. Germline V gene data show CDR1 as SQVTM and CDR2 as ANQGSEA. The CDR3 is made up of 15 amino acids. The CDR3 bases are TGCAGCGTAAGGGGACTAGCGGGAGTACGGAGGGAGCAGTTCTTC. Its translation is CSVRGLAGVRREQFF.

The V call is TRBV5-1, the J call TRBJ1-1; weak D call: TRBD1 (6 bases). Germline V gives CDR1 SGHRS, CDR2 YFSETQ. The CDR3 has 14 residues. The V end lost 2 bases, the J end lost 1 base, and 9 bases lay between the germline ends. The CDR3 here is CASSFLQGNTEAFF. The CDR3 DNA reads TGCGCCAGCAGCTTCCTACAGGGGAACACTGAAGCTTTCTTT.

The chain has TRBV25-1 and TRBJ2-5, with TRBD1 matching over 10 bases. CDR1 MGHDK and CDR2 SYGVNS come from the germline V gene. V was clipped by 1 base and J by 6 bases; unmatched bases: 8. The CDR3 has 16 residues. The CDR3 protein is CASSESWDRGVKTQYF. In DNA, the CDR3 is TGTGCCAGCAGTGAATCTTGGGACAGGGGTGTCAAGACCCAGTACTTC.

The chain links TRBV7-2 to TRBJ2-5; 7 nucleotides align to TRBD1. The V segment lost 0 bases and the J segment 4 bases; nucleotides outside the gene matches: 14. The CDR3 has 18 amino acids. In germline, CDR1 is SGHTA, CDR2 FQGNSA. The CDR3 bases are TGTGCCAGCAGCTTAGCGTCCAACCGACAGGGCATGGGAGAGACCCAGTACTTC. Amino acid sequence: CASSLASNRQGMGETQYF.

V and J are TRBV7-9 and TRBJ2-7, with 9 bases that match TRBD1. The CDR3 extends over 13 amino acids. In germline, CDR1 is SEHNR, CDR2 FQNEAQ (reference sequence). Trimming cost V 5 bases and J 6 bases; bases outside gene matches: 5. The CDR3 loop is CASSDTGGGEQYF. CDR3 DNA: TGTGCCAGCAGCGACACAGGGGGCGGCGAGCAGTACTTC.

This rearrangement joins TRBV5-1 to TRBJ2-7; D unclear. The CDR3 totals 13 residues. Germline loops: CDR1 SGHRS, CDR2 YFSETQ. Trimming removed 4 bases at V and 3 bases at J, with 11 bases between. As DNA, the CDR3 is TGCGCCAGCAGCACCCAAGCGAACTACGAGCAGTACTTC. Encoded protein: CASSTQANYEQYF.

In this sample, this clonotype turned up a few times. The rearrangement uses TRBV7-3 and TRBJ2-5, with 7 bases that match TRBD2. V lost 0 bases and J lost 3; bases outside the gene matches: 4. In germline, CDR1 is SGHTA, CDR2 FQGTGA. This CDR3 spans 15 amino acids. The CDR3 is CASSLTAGVEETQYF. DNA for the CDR3: TGTGCCAGCAGCTTAACGGCGGGAGTGGAAGAGACCCAGTACTTC. The full variable domain, rest sourced from reference TRBV7-3 and TRBJ2-5, is GAGVSQTPSNKVTEKGKYVELRCDPISGHTALYWYRQSLGQGPEFLIYFQGTGAADDSGLPNDRFFAVRPEGSVSTLKIQRTERGDSAVYLCASSLTAGVEETQYFGPGTRLLVL.

The V and J genes are TRBV6-1 and TRBJ2-5, with D perhaps matching TRBD2 (7 bases). Trimming left V 8 bases short and J 1 base short, with 11 bases between. Germline-derived CDR1 and CDR2 are MNHNS and SASEGT. The CDR3 totals 13 residues. Written as DNA, the CDR3 is TGTGCCAGCGAAGGGGGGGCCCAAGAGACCCAGTACTTC. Translation: CASEGGAQETQYF.

J is TRBJ2-1 and V is TRBV14; TRBD1 matches at 7 bases. There are 14 residues in the CDR3. With 4 bases clipped from V and 5 bases from J, the junction kept 5 bases outside the gene matches. Germline assignment: CDR1 SGHDN and CDR2 FVKESK. The chain's CDR3 is CASSPQGVNNEQFF. In DNA form, the CDR3 reads TGTGCCAGCAGCCCTCAGGGGGTAAACAATGAGCAGTTCTTC.

This clonotype was found many times. The chain joins TRBV6-1 to TRBJ2-1, with D possibly matching TRBD1 (6 bases). This CDR3 is built from 15 residues. V lost 7 bases and J 3 bases, leaving 16 bases between the germline ends. CDR1 and CDR2 (germline): MNHNS, SASEGT. The CDR3 is CASTNGQTHYNEQFF. The CDR3 nucleotides read TGTGCCAGCACCAACGGACAGACACACTACAATGAGCAGTTCTTC.

This clonotype was seen repeatedly, ten times or more. The chain combines TRBV7-3 with TRBJ2-1; D gene uncertain. Trimming shortened V by 2 bases and J by 3 bases, and 11 bases separated the two germline ends. Germline CDR1 reads SGHTA; CDR2 reads FQGTGA. The CDR3 covers 15 residues. Here the CDR3 reads CASSLEAPRYNEQFF. CDR3 nucleotide sequence: TGTGCCAGCAGCTTAGAGGCGCCCCGCTACAATGAGCAGTTCTTC.

This clonotype was counted between two and nine times. This chain uses TRBV7-9 with TRBJ2-7, with TRBD1 matching 9 bases. V gave up 4 bases and J gave up 8 bases; unmatched junction bases: 3. CDR1 is SEHNR, CDR2 FQNEAQ, per germline (reference sequence). This CDR3 has 12 residues. The CDR3 is CASSYGQGQQYF. As DNA, the CDR3 is TGTGCCAGCAGCTACGGACAGGGGCAGCAGTACTTC.

The chain employs TRBV15 and TRBJ1-1; maybe TRBD1 (5 bases). The V gene lost 6 bases and the J gene lost 5 bases, with 19 bases spanning the gap. Germline CDR1 is LNHNV and CDR2 is YYDKDF (reference sequence). The CDR3 runs 15 residues. The CDR3 reads CATRVGGALTTEAFF. CDR3 bases: TGTGCCACCAGGGTGGGAGGGGCTTTGACGACTGAAGCTTTCTTT.

The chain uses TRBV5-8 and TRBJ2-7, with a tentative D call TRBD2 (6 bases). Germline lookup yields CDR1 SGHTS and CDR2 YDEGEE. Trimming cost V 3 bases and J 3 bases, with 13 bases left between them. The length of the CDR3 is 14 residues. CDR3 protein: CASSWARRDYEQYF. CDR3 DNA: TGTGCCAGCAGCTGGGCGAGGCGGGACTACGAGCAGTACTTC. The entire variable domain, with the rest obtained from reference TRBV5-8 and TRBJ2-7, is as follows: EAGVTQSPTHLIKTRGQQATLRCSPISGHTSVYWYQQALGLGLQFLLWYDEGEERNRGNFPPRFSGRQFPNYSSELNVNALELEDSALYLCASSWARRDYEQYFGPGTRLTVT.

The chain joins TRBV9 to TRBJ2-3; 10 nucleotides match TRBD2. Losses at the gene ends were 1 base for V and 6 bases for J; bases not matched to a gene: 5. The CDR3 contains 15 residues. Germline lookup yields CDR1 SGDLS and CDR2 YYNGEE. The CDR3 nucleotides are TGTGCCAGCAGCGTAAGTAGCGGGGGGTCCGATACGCAGTATTTT. This gives the protein CASSVSSGGSDTQYF.

The V gene is TRBV9, the J gene TRBJ2-7; TRBD2 matches at 12 bases. Germline trimming cut 4 bases from V and 3 bases from J; bases unmatched to any gene: 5. This CDR3 is 15 amino acids long. Per the germline V gene, CDR1 is SGDLS and CDR2 is YYNGEE. As DNA, the CDR3 is TGTGCCAGCAGCACGACTAGCGGGGGAGTCTACGAGCAGTACTTC. It translates to CASSTTSGGVYEQYF.

V usage is TRBV10-3 and J usage is TRBJ1-3; D is perhaps TRBD1 (6 bases). CDR1 is ENHRY and CDR2 is SYGVKD in the germline V gene. Trimming took off 6 bases at V and 4 bases at J, with 13 bases between the two ends. The CDR3 sequence is 14 residues long. Written as DNA, the CDR3 is TGTGCCATCAGAACACAGGGAGCGGGAAACACCATATATTTT. Encoded protein: CAIRTQGAGNTIYF.

This sequence joins TRBV5-6 and TRBJ1-1; the D gene is possibly TRBD1 (6 bases). V lost 3 bases, J lost 5 bases, and 14 bases lay in between. Germline lookup yields CDR1 SGHDT and CDR2 YYEEEE. This CDR3 is built from 14 residues. The DNA for the CDR3 is TGTGCCAGCAGCTCCGCGCAGGGGCGAACTGAAGCTTTCTTT. The encoded protein is CASSSAQGRTEAFF.

The chain carries TRBV7-3 and TRBJ1-6; D may be TRBD1 (5 bases). Trimming removed 2 bases at V and 10 bases at J, with 12 bases between. The CDR3 loop spans 14 amino acids. Germline assignment: CDR1 SGHTA and CDR2 FQGTGA. Here the CDR3 DNA reads TGTGCCAGCAGCTTACAGGGTCAGAACTCACCCCTCCACTTT. It specifies CASSLQGQNSPLHF.

This chain links TRBV5-6 with TRBJ2-3; 9 bases are a match to TRBD1. The CDR3 is 16 amino acids. Germline values: CDR1 SGHDT, CDR2 YYEEEE. Unmatched junction bases numbered 6, after V lost 0 bases and J lost 4 bases. The CDR3 region is CASSLGGTGQSDTQYF. The DNA of the CDR3 is TGTGCCAGCAGCTTGGGGGGGACAGGGCAATCAGATACGCAGTATTTT.

This clonotype was observed once. The chain recombines TRBV9 with TRBJ1-5, with D unclear. This CDR3 has 13 amino acids. V lost 4 bases to trimming and J lost 7 bases, with 12 bases between them. The germline CDR1 and CDR2 sequences are SGDLS and YYNGEE. Here the CDR3 reads CASSLGLGQPQHF. DNA for the CDR3: TGTGCCAGCAGCCTTGGACTCGGGCAGCCCCAGCATTTT.

The chain combines TRBV10-3 with TRBJ2-1, with D maybe TRBD1 (5 bases). The V and J ends lost 4 bases and 8 bases respectively, with 12 bases between them. The CDR3 runs 13 residues. Germline values: CDR1 ENHRY, CDR2 SYGVKD. This chain's CDR3 is CAISATGDYEQFF. For the CDR3, the DNA is TGTGCCATCAGTGCCACAGGTGATTATGAGCAGTTCTTC.